This passage covers 9 T cell receptor beta chains from one sample sequenced in a study of shared clonotypes between healthy human individuals. The assay was immunoSEQ multiplex PCR, and TCRdb's table has in-frame clones only and misses some. The table shows under 2.5 million clones, with approximately 90% occurring only once. Sequencing was done on a sample of naive CD4+ T cells from PBMCs. The subset here: CD45RA+ positively selected. The receptor set was obtained from a man aged 18 to 30 in good health. Some clones in this sample may be carry-over from other donors' samples.

The rearrangement links TRBV4-2 to TRBJ2-2; a weak D match, TRBD1 (6 bases). This CDR3 is 15 amino acids long. Trimming pared 5 bases from V and 7 bases from J, leaving 17 bases between. Germline V gene lookup returns CDR1 LGHNA and CDR2 YNFKEQ. The CDR3 DNA is TGTGCCAGCAGCTTCTCCCCAGGGGAAGACGGGGAGCTGTTTTTT. Translation gives CASSFSPGEDGELFF.

This chain uses TRBV7-2 with TRBJ2-5; D is uncertain. The germline V gene has CDR1 SGHTA and CDR2 FQGNSA. The V end was cut by 4 bases, the J end by 3 bases, with 12 bases between. The length of the CDR3 is 14 residues. CDR3 loop: CASSYERLKETQYF. As DNA, the CDR3 is TGTGCCAGCAGCTATGAGAGGCTTAAAGAGACCCAGTACTTC.

This clone was seen more than once but under ten times. This chain connects TRBV5-1 to TRBJ1-1; 11 nucleotides match TRBD1. This CDR3 contains 14 residues. Germline CDR1 is SGHRS and CDR2 is YFSETQ. Germline trimming cut 3 bases from V and 5 bases from J; bases unmatched to any gene: 3. CDR3 sequence (DNA): TGCGCCAGCAGCTGGACAGGGGGCGCGACTGAAGCTTTCTTT. Amino acids: CASSWTGGATEAFF.

The chain joins TRBV11-2 to TRBJ2-2; maybe TRBD1 (6 bases). The CDR3 spans 14 residues. From germline, CDR1 is SGHAT and CDR2 FQNNGV. Trimming cost V 2 bases and J 5 bases, with 9 bases left between them. DNA for the CDR3: TGTGCCAGCAGCTTAATGCAGGGGACCGGGGAGCTGTTTTTT. The encoded protein is CASSLMQGTGELFF.

A few counts support this clone. The V call is TRBV6-5, the J call TRBJ1-5; D gene ambiguous. CDR3 length: 14 amino acids. Germline values: CDR1 MNHEY, CDR2 SVGAGI. Trimming took off 5 bases at V and 2 bases at J, with 10 bases between the two ends. CDR3 loop: CASSLRVGNQPQHF. In nucleotides, the CDR3 is TGTGCCAGCAGTCTAAGGGTTGGCAATCAGCCCCAGCATTTT.

The J gene is TRBJ1-2, the V gene TRBV28; 11 nucleotides align to TRBD1. Germline CDR1 reads MDHEN; CDR2 reads SYDVKM. V shed 6 bases, J shed 4 bases, and the junction held 7 bases outside the gene matches. The CDR3 runs 15 residues. The CDR3 protein is CASRTPGTGGYGYTF. CDR3 sequence (DNA): TGTGCCAGCAGGACCCCCGGGACAGGGGGCTATGGCTACACCTTC.

The chain has TRBV23-1 and TRBJ2-3; 7 bases line up with TRBD1. TRBV23-1 is labeled an ORF, and its function is uncertain. This CDR3 comprises 14 residues. The J segment lost 3 bases and the V segment lost 3 bases, leaving 3 bases of the junction unmatched. In DNA form, the CDR3 reads TGCGCCAGCAGTCACCCGGGACAGACAGATACGCAGTATTTT. Its protein product is CASSHPGQTDTQYF.

This clone appeared a single time. Written as DNA, the CDR3 is TGTGCCAGCAGTTTACTCCGAAAAAGACAGGGCTCCTACGAGCAGTACTTC. Its translation is CASSLLRKRQGSYEQYF. This chain uses TRBV2 with TRBJ2-7; 7 positions match TRBD1. CDR3 size: 17 residues. From germline, CDR1 is SNHLY and CDR2 FYNNEI. V gave up 5 bases and J gave up 0 bases; unmatched junction bases: 13.

The chain is built from TRBV7-9 and TRBJ1-4, with 9 nucleotides matching TRBD1. The germline V gene has CDR1 SEHNR and CDR2 FQNEAQ (reference sequence). The CDR3 is made up of 17 amino acids. V was pared by 6 bases and J by 5 bases, with 13 bases of the junction left unmatched. The DNA of the CDR3 is TGTGCCAGCAGTACCGGGACAGGGACGGACGGGAATGAAAAACTGTTTTTT. Translating gives CASSTGTGTDGNEKLFF.